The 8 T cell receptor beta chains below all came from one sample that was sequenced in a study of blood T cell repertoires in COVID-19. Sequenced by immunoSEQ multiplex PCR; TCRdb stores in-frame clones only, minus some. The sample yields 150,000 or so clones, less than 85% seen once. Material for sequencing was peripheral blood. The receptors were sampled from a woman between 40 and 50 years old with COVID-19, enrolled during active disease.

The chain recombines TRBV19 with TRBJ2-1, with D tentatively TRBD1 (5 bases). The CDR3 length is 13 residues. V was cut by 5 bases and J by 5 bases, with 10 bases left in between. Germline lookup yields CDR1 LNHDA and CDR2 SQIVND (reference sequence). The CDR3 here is CASSLRQNNEQFF. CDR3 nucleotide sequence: TGTGCCAGTAGTTTGAGACAGAACAATGAGCAGTTCTTC.

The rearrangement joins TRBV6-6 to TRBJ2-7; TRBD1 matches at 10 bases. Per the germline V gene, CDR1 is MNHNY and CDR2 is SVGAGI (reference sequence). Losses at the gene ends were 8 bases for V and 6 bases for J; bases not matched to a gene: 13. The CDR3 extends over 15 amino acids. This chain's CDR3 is CASGKTGTGVGEQYF. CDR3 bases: TGTGCCAGCGGCAAGACCGGGACAGGGGTTGGCGAGCAGTACTTC.

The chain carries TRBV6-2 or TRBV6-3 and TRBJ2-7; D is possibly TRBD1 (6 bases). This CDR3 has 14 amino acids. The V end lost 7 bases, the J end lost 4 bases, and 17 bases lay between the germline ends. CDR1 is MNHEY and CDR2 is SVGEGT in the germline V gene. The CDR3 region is CASTPTGSYYEQYF. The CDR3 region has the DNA TGTGCCAGCACCCCGACAGGAAGCTATTACGAGCAGTACTTC.

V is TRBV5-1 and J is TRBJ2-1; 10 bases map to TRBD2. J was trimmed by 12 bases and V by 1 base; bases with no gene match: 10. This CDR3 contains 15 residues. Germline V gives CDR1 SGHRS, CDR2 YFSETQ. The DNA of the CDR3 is TGCGCCAGCAGCTTGCGCCAAACTAGCGGGAAGGGGCAGTTCTTC. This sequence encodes CASSLRQTSGKGQFF.

The CDR3 DNA is TGTGCCAGCAGCCCCAGGGTGGCCAAAAACATTCAGTACTTC. Amino acids: CASSPRVAKNIQYF. J is TRBJ2-4 and V is TRBV14; possible D gene TRBD1, 5 bases. The germline V and J ends were trimmed by 4 bases and 1 base, with 8 bases remaining between them. The CDR3 runs to 14 residues. Germline-derived CDR1 and CDR2 are SGHDN and FVKESK.

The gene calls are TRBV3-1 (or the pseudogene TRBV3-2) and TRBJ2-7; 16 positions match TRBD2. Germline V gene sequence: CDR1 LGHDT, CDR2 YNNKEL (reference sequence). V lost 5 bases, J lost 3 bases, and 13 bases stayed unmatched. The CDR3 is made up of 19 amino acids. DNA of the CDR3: TGTGCCAGCAGCACCGAGCCGGGACTAGCGGGAGGGCTCCGCTACGAGCAGTACTTC. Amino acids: CASSTEPGLAGGLRYEQYF.

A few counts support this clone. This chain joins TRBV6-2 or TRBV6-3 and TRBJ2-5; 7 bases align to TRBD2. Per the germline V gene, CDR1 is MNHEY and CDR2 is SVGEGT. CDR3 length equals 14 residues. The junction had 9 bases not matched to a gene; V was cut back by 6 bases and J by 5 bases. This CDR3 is CASSFAGARETQYF. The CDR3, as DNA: TGTGCCAGCAGCTTCGCGGGAGCTCGGGAGACCCAGTACTTC.

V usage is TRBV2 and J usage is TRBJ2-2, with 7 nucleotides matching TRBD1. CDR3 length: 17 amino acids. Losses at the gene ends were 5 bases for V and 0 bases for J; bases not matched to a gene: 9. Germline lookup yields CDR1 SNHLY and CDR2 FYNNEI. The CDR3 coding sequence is TGTGCCAGCAGTCCCCTCCGGGACAGCGCGAACACCGGGGAGCTGTTTTTT. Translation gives CASSPLRDSANTGELFF.